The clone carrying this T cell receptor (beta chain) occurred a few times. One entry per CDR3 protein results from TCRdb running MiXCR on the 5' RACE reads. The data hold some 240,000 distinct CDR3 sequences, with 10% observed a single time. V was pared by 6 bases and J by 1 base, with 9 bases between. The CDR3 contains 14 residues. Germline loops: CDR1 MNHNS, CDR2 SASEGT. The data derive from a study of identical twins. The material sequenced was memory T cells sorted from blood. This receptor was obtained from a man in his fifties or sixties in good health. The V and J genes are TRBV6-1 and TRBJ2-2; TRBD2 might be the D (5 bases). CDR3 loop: CASRPRGNTGELFF. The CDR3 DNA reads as TGTGCCAGCAGGCCACGGGGGAACACCGGGGAGCTGTTTTTT.